Following are 27 T cell receptor beta chains from one sample sequenced in a study of a mutant IDH1 vaccine in newly diagnosed glioma. These receptors are not linked to any known antigen. Time point: week 23, last vaccination. It was 300 ug of mutant IDH1 20-mer peptide that made up each vaccine dose, given with topical imiquimod. The protocol was immunoSEQ multiplex PCR, while the TCRdb copy is restricted to in-frame clones and leaves out a portion. This sample carries 25,000 to 35,000 clones, more than 70% of them seen once, and the ten largest clones take 7.5% to 9.5%. The sample in question was PBMCs, obtained from a glioma patient whose treatment included an IDH1 peptide vaccine. The source of these receptors is a woman in her late teens or twenties with glioma.

This rearrangement joins TRBV7-2 to TRBJ2-5; D is perhaps TRBD2 (6 bases). The germline V and J ends were trimmed by 1 base and 4 bases, with 13 bases remaining between them. Germline V gene sequence: CDR1 SGHTA, CDR2 FQGNSA. This CDR3 spans 15 amino acids. The CDR3 loop is CASSLVPAGTETQYF. The CDR3 DNA reads as TGTGCCAGCAGCTTAGTCCCCGCGGGGACAGAGACCCAGTACTTC.

The chain joins TRBV5-4 to TRBJ2-2; TRBD2 aligns across 13 bases. CDR3 length: 16 amino acids. Per germline, CDR1 SGHNT and CDR2 YYREEE (reference sequence). Trimming took 4 bases from V and 7 from J; bases not matched to a gene: 7. The CDR3 spells CASSQGLAGLGGELFF. The CDR3 nucleotides are TGTGCCAGCAGCCAGGGACTAGCGGGACTTGGCGGGGAGCTGTTTTTT. The complete variable domain, with remaining parts taken from reference TRBV5-4 and TRBJ2-2, reads ETGVTQSPTHLIKTRGQQVTLRCSSQSGHNTVSWYQQALGQGPQFIFQYYREEENGRGNFPPRFSGLQFPNYSSELNVNALELDDSALYLCASSQGLAGLGGELFFGEGSRLTVL.

The rearrangement links TRBV7-2 to TRBJ2-4; D assignment may be TRBD1 or TRBD2 (5 bases each). The CDR3 is 14 amino acids. V was clipped by 4 bases and J by 5 bases, with 12 bases between them. Germline values: CDR1 SGHTA, CDR2 FQGNSA. The CDR3 bases are TGTGCCAGCAGCTCGGGGCTTAGGGAAAACATTCAGTACTTC. It codes for CASSSGLRENIQYF.

A single count supports this clone. CDR3 bases: TGCGCCAGCAGCCAAGTTGAGAGATCGAACACTGAAGCTTTCTTT. This codes for CASSQVERSNTEAFF. V and J are TRBV4-1 and TRBJ1-1; no clear D. Per the germline V gene, CDR1 is MGHRA and CDR2 is YSYEKL. Trimming shortened V by 1 base and J by 1 base, and 10 bases separated the two germline ends. The CDR3 has 15 residues.

CDR3 protein: CASSKDRLRNYGYTF. CDR3 bases: TGTGCCAGCAGCAAGGACAGGCTCAGAAACTATGGCTACACCTTC. The chain is built from TRBV7-2 and TRBJ1-2; 7 bases align to TRBD1. Germline V gene sequence: CDR1 SGHTA, CDR2 FQGNSA. The V gene end was trimmed by 5 bases and the J gene end by 2 bases; junction bases not matched to a gene: 8. CDR3 length: 15 residues.

The genes are TRBV6-1 and TRBJ2-3; 8 nucleotides agree with TRBD2. This CDR3 region has 15 residues. The V and J ends lost 2 bases and 3 bases, in that order; junction bases with no gene match: 4. CDR1 MNHNS and CDR2 SASEGT come from the germline V gene. The CDR3 coding sequence is TGTGCCAGCAGTGAACTGAGCGGGAGAACAGATACGCAGTATTTT. As protein: CASSELSGRTDTQYF.

This clone showed up just a few times. The V call is TRBV21-1, the J call TRBJ2-1; the table's D call of TRBD2 was not tested on the DNA. TRBV21-1 is reported as a pseudogene. The CDR3 contains 15 residues. The CDR3, as DNA: TGTGCCAGCAGCGCCCTAGACCCCCTTAGGAATGAGCAGTTCTTC. Amino acids: CASSALDPLRNEQFF.

The rearrangement links TRBV6-4 to TRBJ2-1; 11 bases match TRBD1. This CDR3 has 15 residues. V shed 0 bases and J 9 bases; nucleotides not matched to a gene: 4. The V gene's germline CDR1 is MRHNA and CDR2 SNTAGT. Here the CDR3 DNA reads TGTGCCAGCAGTGACTCAGGGACAGGGGGGACTGAGCAGTTCTTC. Protein product: CASSDSGTGGTEQFF.

V gene TRBV19 combines with J gene TRBJ2-1, with 9 bases aligning to TRBD1. The germline V gene has CDR1 LNHDA and CDR2 SQIVND (reference sequence). Losses at the gene ends were 7 bases for V and 8 bases for J; bases not matched to a gene: 15. The CDR3 covers 16 residues. The CDR3, as DNA: TGTGCCAGTAAAAACCCGCGGTCGAGACAGGGGGATGAGCAGTTCTTC. Translation: CASKNPRSRQGDEQFF.

The rearrangement uses TRBV2 and TRBJ2-1, with 9 bases lining up with TRBD2. V dropped 6 bases and J dropped 8; count of bases not matched to a gene: 8. Germline V CDR1 and CDR2: SNHLY, FYNNEI. This CDR3 is 14 amino acids long. CDR3 DNA: TGTGCCAGCAGCCCCCTAGCGGGACGGGATGAGCAGTTCTTC. Protein product: CASSPLAGRDEQFF.

This rearrangement joins TRBV28 to TRBJ2-7; D unclear. Germline V gene sequence: CDR1 MDHEN, CDR2 SYDVKM. V was pared by 3 bases and J by 3 bases, with 9 bases between. This CDR3 region has 13 residues. CDR3 DNA: TGTGCCAGCAGTTTTGGGCTGAGCTACGAGCAGTACTTC. Protein: CASSFGLSYEQYF.

This chain joins TRBV19 and TRBJ1-2; the match to TRBD1 covers 10 bases. The CDR3 contains 15 residues. The germline gives CDR1 LNHDA, CDR2 SQIVND (reference sequence). Trimming removed 5 bases from V and 6 bases from J; junction bases left unmatched: 9. The CDR3 nucleotides read TGTGCCAGTAGTCCCGACAGGGGGCGTGGGGATGGCTACACCTTC. Its protein is CASSPDRGRGDGYTF.

Within the sample, this clone is medium-sized. This rearrangement joins TRBV6-4 to TRBJ1-1, with 7 nucleotides matching TRBD1. The CDR3 is made up of 13 amino acids. Trimming removed 6 bases from V and 1 base from J; junction bases left unmatched: 2. Germline CDR1 and CDR2: MRHNA and SNTAGT. CDR3 nucleotides: TGTGCCAGCAGCGACAGGGAGAACACTGAAGCTTTCTTT. It yields the protein CASSDRENTEAFF.

The chain links TRBV18 to TRBJ1-1, with no clear D. In germline, CDR1 is KGHSH, CDR2 LQKENI. This CDR3 has 14 residues. The V end lost 6 bases, the J end lost 0 bases, and 11 bases lay between the germline ends. CDR3 sequence (DNA): TGTGCCAGCTCCCGGCAATCCTTGAACACTGAAGCTTTCTTT. Residues: CASSRQSLNTEAFF.

The genes are TRBV4-1 and TRBJ1-1; 10 bases align to TRBD1. CDR1 MGHRA and CDR2 YSYEKL come from the germline V gene. Losses at the gene ends were 3 bases for V and 5 bases for J; bases not matched to a gene: 6. The CDR3 contains 15 residues. The CDR3 here is CASSQDRTGGTEAFF. CDR3 DNA: TGCGCCAGCAGCCAGGACCGGACAGGGGGTACTGAAGCTTTCTTT.

V usage is TRBV5-6 and J usage is TRBJ1-5; no clear D. This CDR3 contains 12 residues. Per germline, CDR1 SGHDT and CDR2 YYEEEE. V lost 1 base, J lost 4 bases, and 3 bases lay in between. CDR3 sequence (DNA): TGTGCCAGCAGCTTGATAAATCAGCCCCAGCATTTT. This translates into CASSLINQPQHF.

The table lists this clone with a few counts. The rearrangement uses TRBV19 and TRBJ1-5, with D maybe TRBD1 (5 bases). The CDR3 has 15 amino acids. V was trimmed by 2 bases and J by 5 bases, leaving 13 bases between them. Germline assignment: CDR1 LNHDA and CDR2 SQIVND (reference sequence). CDR3 in DNA: TGTGCCAGTAGTATAACGTCGGGGGACCATCAGCCCCAGCATTTT. As protein: CASSITSGDHQPQHF.

This clone was observed a handful of times. V and J are TRBV7-8 and TRBJ2-7, with 9 bases identical to TRBD1. The CDR3 is 13 residues long. J was trimmed by 2 bases and V by 4 bases; bases with no gene match: 0. CDR1 SGHVS and CDR2 FQNEAQ come from the germline V gene. CDR3 bases: TGTGCCAGCAGCTGGGACAGGGCCTACGAGCAGTACTTC. As protein: CASSWDRAYEQYF.

J is TRBJ1-1 and V is TRBV19; no reliable D call. Trimming cost V 7 bases and J 0 bases, with 15 bases left between them. This CDR3 is 15 amino acids long. CDR1 LNHDA and CDR2 SQIVND come from the germline V gene (reference sequence). CDR3 bases: TGTGCCAGTAATATTCCCACGGGCATGAACACTGAAGCTTTCTTT. It is translated as CASNIPTGMNTEAFF.

This clone has more than one count but fewer than ten. The rearrangement uses TRBV30 and TRBJ2-1, with unresolved D. Trimming took off 2 bases at V and 7 bases at J, with 9 bases between the two ends. The CDR3 length is 12 residues. The germline V gene has CDR1 GTSNPN and CDR2 SVGIG (reference sequence). The CDR3 here is CAWSWKGNEQFF. DNA of the CDR3: TGTGCCTGGAGTTGGAAGGGAAATGAGCAGTTCTTC.

The chain links TRBV15 to TRBJ1-5, with D unclear. Between the trimmed V and J ends, which lost 5 bases and 1 base, there was a span of 12 bases. The CDR3 runs to 15 residues. Germline CDR1 and CDR2: LNHNV and YYDKDF (reference sequence). The CDR3 coding sequence is TGTGCCACCAGCCGGTGGGATCGAAGCAATCAGCCCCAGCATTTT. Amino acid sequence: CATSRWDRSNQPQHF.

The rearrangement joins TRBV27 to TRBJ2-1; TRBD2 agrees at 9 bases. Germline V gene lookup returns CDR1 MNHEY and CDR2 SMNVEV (reference sequence). J was trimmed by 5 bases and V by 8 bases; bases with no gene match: 7. The CDR3 totals 14 residues. The CDR3 loop reads CASGPGGGDNEQFF. In DNA form, the CDR3 reads TGTGCCAGCGGCCCTGGCGGGGGGGACAATGAGCAGTTCTTC.

The V gene is TRBV7-2, the J gene TRBJ2-5, with unresolved D. CDR1 and CDR2 (germline): SGHTA, FQGNSA. The V and J ends lost 5 bases and 1 base respectively, with 11 bases between them. The CDR3 loop spans 14 amino acids. Here the CDR3 reads CASSVDVGQETQYF. DNA of the CDR3: TGTGCCAGCAGCGTAGATGTAGGCCAAGAGACCCAGTACTTC.

The chain joins TRBV30 to TRBJ2-7, with a weak D call TRBD1 (6 bases). V was trimmed by 1 base and J by 4 bases, leaving 14 bases between them. Germline values: CDR1 GTSNPN, CDR2 SVGIG (reference sequence). The CDR3 spans 14 residues. The CDR3, as DNA: TGTGCCTGGAGTGGACAGGAAGGGGAATACGAGCAGTACTTC. Protein sequence: CAWSGQEGEYEQYF.

This chain joins TRBV29-1 and TRBJ2-7, with D possibly matching TRBD1 (6 bases). Germline V gene lookup returns CDR1 SQVTM and CDR2 ANQGSEA. V lost 6 bases and J lost 5, with 14 bases in between. This CDR3 contains 12 residues. The CDR3 reads CSVGAGVNEQYF. The CDR3 DNA is TGCAGCGTCGGGGCAGGGGTAAACGAGCAGTACTTC.

This clone showed up just once. The V call is TRBV29-1, the J call TRBJ2-5; maybe TRBD1 (5 bases). The germline V and J ends were trimmed by 5 bases and 2 bases, with 15 bases remaining between them. The CDR3 spans 14 residues. Germline V gene sequence: CDR1 SQVTM, CDR2 ANQGSEA. CDR3 in amino acids: CSVWGYSPQETQYF. CDR3 bases: TGCAGCGTTTGGGGCTACTCACCTCAAGAGACCCAGTACTTC.

The chain is built from TRBV7-9 and TRBJ1-5, with 7 bases matching TRBD1. This CDR3 has 16 residues. Germline CDR1 reads SEHNR; CDR2 reads FQNEAQ (reference sequence). The trim removed 4 bases at V and 7 bases at J, leaving 13 bases unmatched. The CDR3 reads CASSSGWDSRAQPQHF. The DNA for the CDR3 is TGTGCCAGCAGCTCCGGCTGGGACAGCCGGGCCCAGCCCCAGCATTTT. Full variable domain (rest looked up from reference TRBV7-9 and TRBJ1-5): DTGVSQNPRHKITKRGQNVTFRCDPISEHNRLYWYRQTLGQGPEFLTYFQNEAQLEKSRLLSDRFSAERPKGSFSTLEIQRTEQGDSAMYLCASSSGWDSRAQPQHFGDGTRLSIL.